The T cell receptor (beta chain) under discussion was sequenced for a study of blood T cell repertoires in COVID-19. Trimming took 5 bases from V and 4 from J; bases not matched to a gene: 7. This CDR3 contains 15 residues. Germline V gene lookup returns CDR1 MGHRA and CDR2 YSYEKL. The cohort comprised adults aged roughly 18 to 95 years residing in about two dozen US areas. People in the exposed group encountered a COVID-19 case within 2 weeks before entering the study. Per the authors' pipeline: Nucleated cell counts were estimated from reference gene primer amplification. Clones were read by immunoSEQ multiplex PCR, and TCRdb kept only the in-frame ones, dropping some. The DNA gave D and trimming, while V, J and clone size come from that table. The table records approximately 340,000 clones, approximately 90% of them present only once.

This rearrangement joins TRBV4-1 to TRBJ2-7; 11 nucleotides align to TRBD2. This TCR was recovered from a woman aged 35 to 49 who had been exposed to COVID-19. Input material: PBMCs or T cells enriched from blood (not recorded which). This CDR3 reads CASSIRTSGLYEQYF. In DNA, the CDR3 is TGCGCCAGCAGCATTCGGACTAGCGGGCTTTACGAGCAGTACTTC.